These 7 T cell receptor beta chains came from one sample sequenced in a study of graft-versus-host responses after intestinal transplantation. Profiling relied on immunoSEQ multiplex PCR, and the TCRdb table lists in-frame clones only, not all of them. The sample holds over 100,000 clones, more than 80% seen once. These TCRs are of unknown antigen specificity. Source: unstimulated CD4+ T cells sorted from spleen or lymph node cells, taken before transplant. These receptors all stem from a human donor who was the organ donor for an intestinal transplant.

The chain is built from TRBV28 and TRBJ2-7; D call uncertain. In germline, CDR1 is MDHEN, CDR2 SYDVKM. The CDR3 spans 13 residues. V was cut by 4 bases and J by 3 bases, with 10 bases left in between. CDR3 in DNA: TGTGCCAGCAGTTATGCCTCCCGCTACGAGCAGTACTTC. It translates to CASSYASRYEQYF.

The chain is built from TRBV30 and TRBJ1-5, with 9 bases fitting TRBD1. Germline V gene lookup returns CDR1 GTSNPN and CDR2 SVGIG (reference sequence). The CDR3 is 12 residues long. V lost 5 bases and J lost 7; bases outside the gene matches: 3. The CDR3 nucleotides read TGTGCCTGGGGACAGGGGCGCCAGCCCCAGCATTTT. Amino acid sequence: CAWGQGRQPQHF.

The chain employs TRBV5-1 and TRBJ1-1; 7 nucleotides match TRBD1. CDR1 and CDR2 (germline): SGHRS, YFSETQ. The CDR3 spans 14 residues. V trimming: 0 bases; J trimming: 4 bases; junction bases outside the gene matches: 3. CDR3 in amino acids: CASSLEGAGTEAFF. The CDR3 DNA reads as TGCGCCAGCAGCTTGGAGGGGGCGGGCACTGAAGCTTTCTTT.

The gene calls are TRBV10-3 and TRBJ2-3; D unclear. Germline CDR1 ENHRY, CDR2 SYGVKD. CDR3 length: 15 amino acids. V lost 0 bases to trimming and J lost 0 bases, with 7 bases between them. The CDR3 loop is CAISESRPSTDTQYF. CDR3 bases: TGTGCCATCAGTGAGTCGAGGCCCAGCACAGATACGCAGTATTTT.

The DNA for the CDR3 is TGTGCCATACCGGGACAGGGGGATTCACCCCTCCACTTT. Amino acid sequence: CAIPGQGDSPLHF. The rearrangement joins TRBV2 to TRBJ1-6; the match to TRBD1 covers 11 bases. The V gene's germline CDR1 is SNHLY and CDR2 FYNNEI. After removal of 10 bases from V and 8 bases from J, the junction contained 4 bases not matched to a gene. The CDR3 has 13 amino acids.

The chain employs TRBV30 and TRBJ1-1; D is unresolved. This CDR3 has 11 amino acids. Germline CDR1 reads GTSNPN; CDR2 reads SVGIG (reference sequence). The V and J ends lost 5 bases and 1 base respectively, with 5 bases between them. The CDR3 bases are TGTGCCTGGCAGGCGAACACTGAAGCTTTCTTT. Translation gives CAWQANTEAFF.

The rearrangement links TRBV5-1 to TRBJ2-7; D gene uncertain. Trimming pared 0 bases from V and 5 bases from J, leaving 12 bases between. The CDR3 is made up of 14 amino acids. The V gene's germline CDR1 is SGHRS and CDR2 YFSETQ. The CDR3 bases are TGCGCCAGCAGCTTGGGTAAAACGGTCCACGAGCAGTACTTC. It is translated as CASSLGKTVHEQYF. The complete variable domain, with remaining parts taken from reference TRBV5-1 and TRBJ2-7, reads KAGVTQTPRYLIKTRGQQVTLSCSPISGHRSVSWYQQTPGQGLQFLFEYFSETQRNKGNFPGRFSGRQFSNSRSEMNVSTLELGDSALYLCASSLGKTVHEQYFGPGTRLTVT.